The entry below gives a single TCR beta chain sequence along with its context. The antigen is undetermined. PCR primers comprised 60 Vbeta and 13 Jbeta primers. Clones were sequenced by immunoSEQ multiplex PCR, and TCRdb holds only the in-frame ones, with some missing. The sample yields 170,000 or so clones, approximately 84% seen once. The CDR3 spans 14 residues. V was clipped by 0 bases and J by 7 bases, with 8 bases between them. CDR1 SGHRS and CDR2 YFSETQ come from the germline V gene. This entry comes from a study of cytomegalovirus exposure and HLA in healthy donors. Study-level results: Indistinguishability led to the exclusion of some V segments, TRBV6-2 and TRBV6-3 included. A previous analysis found most TCR beta V segments productive roughly 87% or roughly 30% of the time. A later analysis reported that several of the most significant clusters appeared to be linked to common viral pathogens, among them Epstein-Barr virus. Analysis performed later showed TCR beta chains linked to HLA being more clonally expanded than equally common others.

The sequencing input was PBMCs. V is TRBV5-1 and J is TRBJ1-6; no definite D call. This clonotype was obtained from a girl aged 5 to 17 in good health and CMV-seropositive. In DNA form, the CDR3 reads TGCGCCAGCAGCTTGGAGGCGGCCAATTCACCCCTCCACTTT. It yields the protein CASSLEAANSPLHF.